Listed here are 24 T cell receptor beta chains from one sample, sequenced in a study of vaccination and CD4 T cells after COVID-19. With the Oncomine TCR Beta short-read assay, DNA from cultured CD4+ T cells was sequenced. TCRdb independently ran MiXCR on the PCR reads; one entry per CDR3 protein. The sample has about 15,000 distinct CDR3 sequences; roughly 73% are singletons. Their recognized antigens are unknown. Treatment of the sample: roughly ten-day PBMC culture with coronavirus spike peptide pools or control peptides (ViraFEST assay). Sequencing was carried out using CD4+ T cells from blood, cultured in vitro. Every receptor here comes from a human donor who had recovered from COVID-19.

This clonotype came up a few times. The V and J genes are TRBV20-1 and TRBJ2-3; 15 bases are shared with TRBD2. The CDR3 length is 18 residues. The V and J ends lost 1 base and 2 bases, in that order; junction bases with no gene match: 7. CDR1 DFQATT and CDR2 SNEGSKA come from the germline V gene (reference sequence). CDR3 nucleotide sequence: TGCAGTGCTAGAGCTTGGACTAGCGGGGGGGTATTCACAGATACGCAGTATTTT. This translates into CSARAWTSGGVFTDTQYF.

The rearrangement uses TRBV12-3 or TRBV12-4 and TRBJ2-7, with a weak D call TRBD1 (6 bases). Trimming removed 6 bases at V and 0 bases at J, with 12 bases between. The CDR3 has 14 amino acids. The DNA of the CDR3 is TGTGCCAGCAGACCGGACAGACACTCCTACGAGCAGTACTTC. Amino acid sequence: CASRPDRHSYEQYF.

J is TRBJ1-5 and V is TRBV6-2 or TRBV6-3; 9 nucleotides line up with TRBD1. The CDR3 length is 15 residues. Germline CDR1 reads MNHEY; CDR2 reads SVGEGT. The ends lost 4 bases at V and 4 bases at J; junction bases unmatched: 5. The CDR3 loop reads CASSFPGQGNQPQHF. The DNA of the CDR3 is TGTGCCAGCAGTTTTCCGGGACAGGGTAATCAGCCCCAGCATTTT.

The chain carries TRBV29-1 and TRBJ2-5, with D possibly TRBD1 on 5 matching bases. The V gene's germline CDR1 is SQVTM and CDR2 ANQGSEA. The CDR3 sequence is 13 residues long. V lost 3 bases to trimming and J lost 1 base, with 9 bases between them. The CDR3 here is CSVERQPQETQYF. CDR3 sequence (DNA): TGCAGCGTTGAGCGACAGCCCCAAGAGACCCAGTACTTC.

The genes are TRBV7-2 and TRBJ2-7; 10 nucleotides agree with TRBD1. The CDR3 has 16 amino acids. Trimming removed 5 bases from V and 5 bases from J; junction bases left unmatched: 12. Germline V CDR1 and CDR2: SGHTA, FQGNSA. CDR3 coding DNA: TGTGCCAGCAGCATACCCCCGGGACAGGGGAGGAACGAGCAGTACTTC. Its translation: CASSIPPGQGRNEQYF.

This clonotype was recorded once. This chain uses TRBV20-1 with TRBJ1-5, with unresolved D. The CDR3 is made up of 13 amino acids. Trimming removed 6 bases from V and 1 base from J, with 10 bases in between. Germline assignment: CDR1 DFQATT and CDR2 SNEGSKA (reference sequence). The CDR3 DNA reads TGCAGTGCCCGATGGACCAGCAATCAGCCCCAGCATTTT. Its translation is CSARWTSNQPQHF.

The rearrangement uses TRBV25-1 and TRBJ2-2; 8 nucleotides align to TRBD2. The CDR3 is made up of 15 amino acids. Germline lookup yields CDR1 MGHDK and CDR2 SYGVNS. V shed 6 bases, J shed 7 bases, and the junction held 10 bases outside the gene matches. The CDR3 reads CASRDPGTRVGELFF. CDR3 sequence (DNA): TGTGCCAGCAGAGACCCCGGGACTAGGGTCGGGGAGCTGTTTTTT.

The chain joins TRBV20-1 to TRBJ1-1; TRBD1 aligns across 10 bases. Trimming took 0 bases from V and 4 from J; bases not matched to a gene: 14. The CDR3 has 18 amino acids. Germline CDR1 DFQATT, CDR2 SNEGSKA (reference sequence). Written as DNA, the CDR3 is TGCAGTGCTAGAGATCTGAAGGGACAGGGGTTGGGTGGCACTGAAGCTTTCTTT. Translated, it gives CSARDLKGQGLGGTEAFF.

This chain uses TRBV20-1 with TRBJ2-3, with 11 bases lining up with TRBD2. Germline CDR1 is DFQATT and CDR2 is SNEGSKA (reference sequence). The CDR3 is made up of 15 amino acids. J was trimmed by 4 bases and V by 3 bases; bases with no gene match: 6. The CDR3 loop is CSASHSGRASDTQYF. The DNA for the CDR3 is TGCAGTGCTAGCCATAGCGGGAGGGCCTCAGATACGCAGTATTTT.

This rearrangement joins TRBV20-1 to TRBJ1-2; D unclear. The CDR3 extends over 11 amino acids. The V gene's germline CDR1 is DFQATT and CDR2 SNEGSKA (reference sequence). Trimming removed 8 bases at V and 7 bases at J, with 14 bases between. CDR3 protein: CSSLVGGGYTF. The CDR3 nucleotides are TGCAGTTCCCTCGTGGGCGGTGGCTACACCTTC.

The rearrangement links TRBV6-5 to TRBJ1-1; 7 bases are a match to TRBD1. Germline-derived CDR1 and CDR2 are MNHEY and SVGAGI. The CDR3 spans 17 residues. Trimming at V came to 0 bases and at J to 0 bases, leaving 7 bases not matched to a gene. CDR3 nucleotide sequence: TGTGCCAGCAGTTACTCGACACCGACAGGGTTGAACACTGAAGCTTTCTTT. Translation gives CASSYSTPTGLNTEAFF.

V usage is TRBV7-2 and J usage is TRBJ2-3; D may be TRBD2 (6 bases). This CDR3 is 15 amino acids long. Germline lookup yields CDR1 SGHTA and CDR2 FQGNSA. V dropped 1 base and J dropped 6 bases, with 14 bases sitting between them. CDR3 amino acids: CASSLGGSGGDTQYF. The CDR3, as DNA: TGTGCCAGCAGCTTAGGAGGTAGCGGTGGGGATACGCAGTATTTT.

The V and J genes are TRBV7-9 and TRBJ1-2; D not certain. The CDR3 length is 13 residues. Trimming cost V 2 bases and J 7 bases, with 11 bases left between them. Germline V gene sequence: CDR1 SEHNR, CDR2 FQNEAQ (reference sequence). This CDR3 is CASSLKVSSGYTF. CDR3 sequence (DNA): TGTGCCAGCAGCTTAAAAGTTTCGTCTGGCTACACCTTC.

The genes are TRBV20-1 and TRBJ1-1; TRBD1 is a possible D gene (6 bases). V lost 6 bases and J 1 base, leaving 15 bases between the germline ends. The CDR3 runs 14 residues. Germline assignment: CDR1 DFQATT and CDR2 SNEGSKA (reference sequence). The CDR3, as DNA: TGCAGTGCCCTCAGGGGTGGAGGGAACACTGAAGCTTTCTTT. It encodes CSALRGGGNTEAFF.

This clonotype came up a few times. The chain has TRBV15 and TRBJ1-5, with a weak D call TRBD1 (6 bases). The V and J ends lost 2 bases and 1 base respectively, with 6 bases between them. Germline values: CDR1 LNHNV, CDR2 YYDKDF (reference sequence). The CDR3 has 14 amino acids. The CDR3 reads CATSRQGSNQPQHF. In DNA, the CDR3 is TGTGCCACCAGCAGACAGGGGAGCAATCAGCCCCAGCATTTT.

This clonotype was recorded a few times. This chain connects TRBV28 to TRBJ1-1, with 7 positions matching TRBD1. CDR1 and CDR2 (germline): MDHEN, SYDVKM. CDR3 length: 15 residues. V was pared by 6 bases and J by 0 bases, with 7 bases of the junction left unmatched. CDR3 sequence reads: CASRNEGAVNTEAFF. The CDR3 DNA is TGTGCCAGCAGAAATGAGGGGGCCGTGAACACTGAAGCTTTCTTT.

This chain uses TRBV6-2 or TRBV6-3 with TRBJ1-5, with D unclear. Trimming removed 3 bases from V and 1 base from J, with 7 bases in between. The CDR3 sequence is 14 residues long. Germline V gives CDR1 MNHEY, CDR2 SVGEGT. The chain's CDR3 is CASSYFRSNQPQHF. Here the CDR3 DNA reads TGTGCCAGCAGTTATTTCAGGAGCAATCAGCCCCAGCATTTT.

This sequence joins TRBV27 and TRBJ1-5, with D unclear. Germline lookup yields CDR1 MNHEY and CDR2 SMNVEV (reference sequence). V lost 5 bases and J lost 9, with 11 bases in between. CDR3 length equals 12 residues. CDR3 amino acids: CASSPLKGPQHF. The CDR3 DNA reads as TGTGCCAGCAGTCCGCTGAAGGGGCCCCAGCATTTT.

The chain links TRBV6-1 to TRBJ2-7; maybe TRBD2 (6 bases). The CDR3 sequence is 15 residues long. V lost 7 bases to trimming and J lost 3 bases, with 19 bases between them. Germline CDR1 MNHNS, CDR2 SASEGT. In nucleotides, the CDR3 is TGTGCCAGCACTTCATCGGGGCGGGACGGCTACGAGCAGTACTTC. Protein sequence: CASTSSGRDGYEQYF.

A note on this clonotype: The junction shows a germline mismatch at one end, possibly a read error. This rearrangement joins TRBV24-1 to TRBJ1-2; D gene ambiguous. The CDR3 is 16 amino acids. CDR1 and CDR2 from the germline V gene are KGHDR and SFDVKD. The CDR3 sequence: CATSALTPDGYYSYTF. CDR3 coding DNA: TGTGCCACCAGTGCTCTTACTCCCGATGGCTACTATAGCTACACCTTC.

The genes are TRBV6-5 and TRBJ1-1; possible D gene TRBD1, 6 bases. The CDR3 is made up of 14 amino acids. The V end lost 4 bases, the J end lost 2 bases, and 11 bases lay between the germline ends. The germline CDR1 and CDR2 sequences are MNHEY and SVGAGI. The CDR3 region is CASSLPGHNTEAFF. The CDR3 nucleotides are TGTGCCAGCAGTTTACCGGGACACAACACTGAAGCTTTCTTT.

V and J are TRBV6-2 or TRBV6-3 and TRBJ2-6, with D possibly TRBD2 on 6 matching bases. The CDR3 is 15 residues long. Germline V gene sequence: CDR1 MNHEY, CDR2 SVGEGT. The V end was cut by 6 bases, the J end by 0 bases, with 9 bases between. The CDR3 protein is CASSQTSSGANVLTF. The CDR3 nucleotides are TGTGCCAGCAGCCAGACTAGCTCTGGGGCCAACGTCCTGACTTTC.

CDR3 sequence: CASREGPARDEQYF. The CDR3, as DNA: TGTGCCAGCAGAGAGGGGCCCGCCCGCGACGAGCAGTACTTC. V is TRBV28 and J is TRBJ2-7; D is tentatively TRBD1 or TRBD2 (5 bases each). CDR1 and CDR2 from the germline V gene are MDHEN and SYDVKM. The CDR3 consists of 14 residues. V dropped 6 bases and J dropped 5 bases, with 17 bases sitting between them. Complete variable domain (other parts from reference TRBV28 and TRBJ2-7): DVKVTQSSRYLVKRTGEKVFLECVQDMDHENMFWYRQDPGLGLRLIYFSYDVKMKEKGDIPEGYSVSREKKERFSLILESASTNQTSMYLCASREGPARDEQYFGPGTRLTVT.

V and J are TRBV6-5 and TRBJ1-2; D gene ambiguous. The CDR3 loop spans 13 amino acids. The germline V gene encodes CDR1 MNHEY and CDR2 SVGAGI. The V gene lost 2 bases and the J gene lost 8 bases, with 12 bases spanning the gap. For the CDR3, the DNA is TGTGCCAGCAGTTACGCCACCCCCAGCGGCTACACCTTC. This gives the protein CASSYATPSGYTF.